This TCR beta chain was observed in a study of control samples from healthy donors and cancer patients. Only in-frame clones appear in the TCRdb table, and some are missing; sequencing was by immunoSEQ multiplex PCR. The profile covers around 110,000 clones, with roughly 91% appearing a single time and around 2.5% taken by the ten largest. This clone was found once. The CDR3 covers 17 residues. The trim removed 3 bases at V and 5 bases at J, leaving 11 bases unmatched. The germline V gene has CDR1 MGHDK and CDR2 SYGVNS. The V and J genes are TRBV25-1 and TRBJ2-7, with 12 positions matching TRBD1. The clonotype comes from a woman aged 70-85 years in good health. What was sequenced was blood. CDR3: CASSDGTGGPSLNEQYF. The CDR3 region has the DNA TGTGCCAGCAGTGATGGGACAGGGGGCCCTTCTCTGAACGAGCAGTACTTC.